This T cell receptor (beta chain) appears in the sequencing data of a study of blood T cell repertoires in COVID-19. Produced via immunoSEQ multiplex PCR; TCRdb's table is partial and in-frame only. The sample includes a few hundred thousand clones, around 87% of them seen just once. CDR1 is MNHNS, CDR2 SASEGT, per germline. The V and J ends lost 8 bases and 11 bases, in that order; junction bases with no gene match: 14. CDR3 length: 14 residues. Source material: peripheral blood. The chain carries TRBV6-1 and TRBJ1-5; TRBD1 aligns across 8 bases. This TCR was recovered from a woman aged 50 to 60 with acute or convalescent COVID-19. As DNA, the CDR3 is TGTGCCAGCTCGGACTACAGGGGGATGGGGGCCCAGCATTTT. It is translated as CASSDYRGMGAQHF.